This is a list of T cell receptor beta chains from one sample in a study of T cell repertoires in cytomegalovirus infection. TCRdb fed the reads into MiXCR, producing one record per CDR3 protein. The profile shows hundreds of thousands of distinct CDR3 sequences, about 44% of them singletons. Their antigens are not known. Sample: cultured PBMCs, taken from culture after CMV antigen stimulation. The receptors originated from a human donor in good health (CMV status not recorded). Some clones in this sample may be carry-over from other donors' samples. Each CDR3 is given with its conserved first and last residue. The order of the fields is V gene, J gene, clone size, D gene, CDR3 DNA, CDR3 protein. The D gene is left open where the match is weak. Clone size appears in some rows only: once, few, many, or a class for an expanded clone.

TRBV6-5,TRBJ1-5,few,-,TGTGCCAGCAGTCGGAGCCTAAATCAGCCCCAGCATTTT,CASSRSLNQPQHF
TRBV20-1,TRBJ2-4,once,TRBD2,TGCAGTGCTCTACTAGCGGGAGGGGGGGTTGGCAAAAACATTCAGTACTTC,CSALLAGGGVGKNIQYF
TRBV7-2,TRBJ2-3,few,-,TGTGCCAGCCGACTCTCAAATACGCAGTATTTT,CASRLSNTQYF
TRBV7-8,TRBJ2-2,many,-,TGTGCCAGCAGCGCGGGGGCGTGGGGAGTCCTTGACACCGGGGAGCTGTTTTTT,CASSAGAWGVLDTGELFF
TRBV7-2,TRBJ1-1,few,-,TGTGCCAGCAGCCTGGCTGGGGATCGAACTGAAGCTTTCTTT,CASSLAGDRTEAFF
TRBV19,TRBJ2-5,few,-,TGTGCCAGTAGTATAGCCCGACTTGCGCAAGAGACCCAGTACTTC,CASSIARLAQETQYF
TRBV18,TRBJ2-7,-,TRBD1,TGTGCCAGCTCACCGGACAGGGTAGGCGAGCAGTACTTC,CASSPDRVGEQYF
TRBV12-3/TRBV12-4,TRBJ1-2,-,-,TGTGCCAGCAGTTTCGGGACGTATGGCTACACCTTC,CASSFGTYGYTF
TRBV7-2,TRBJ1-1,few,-,TGTGCCAGCAGCTTAGGTCAGTCGGTGAACACTGAAGCTTTCTTT,CASSLGQSVNTEAFF
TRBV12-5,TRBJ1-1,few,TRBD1,TGTGCTAGTGGATCGGGACAGGGATGGAACACTGAAGCTTTCTTT,CASGSGQGWNTEAFF
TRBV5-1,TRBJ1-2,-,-,TGCGCCAGCAGCTTGGACCCAGGGCCCTATGGCTACACCTTC,CASSLDPGPYGYTF
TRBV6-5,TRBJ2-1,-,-,TGTGCCAGCAGTGCCGGCACAGGATACAATGAGCAGTTCTTC,CASSAGTGYNEQFF
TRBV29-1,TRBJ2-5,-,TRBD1,TGCAGCGTCGCTCCAGGGGGCTCAGGGGAGACCCAGTACTTC,CSVAPGGSGETQYF
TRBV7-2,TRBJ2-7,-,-,TGTGCCAGCAGCTTAAACAGGGTCGAGCAGTACTTC,CASSLNRVEQYF
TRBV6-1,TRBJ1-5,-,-,TGTGCCAGCAGTGTCATCCGAGGTAGTAATCAGCCCCAGCATTTT,CASSVIRGSNQPQHF
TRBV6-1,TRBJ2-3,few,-,TGTGCCAGCAGTGAAGCTAGGGGAGATACGCAGTATTTT,CASSEARGDTQYF
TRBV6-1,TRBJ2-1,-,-,TGTGCCAGCAGCGCCAAATCTCTAGGTGGTATGTGGTTCAATGAGCAGTTCTTC,CASSAKSLGGMWFNEQFF
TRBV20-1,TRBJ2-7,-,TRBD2,TGCAGTGCTCCTCGGGGTAGCGGGGGACTAAGCTCCTACGAGCAGTACTTC,CSAPRGSGGLSSYEQYF
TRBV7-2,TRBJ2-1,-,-,TGTGCCAGCAGCGGCGTGGGCAGGACCATCCTGTACAATGAGCAGTTCTTC,CASSGVGRTILYNEQFF
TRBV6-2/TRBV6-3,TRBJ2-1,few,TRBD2,TGTGCCAGCAGTTATAGAGATGGGGGACTAGACGACGATGAGCAGTTCTTC,CASSYRDGGLDDDEQFF
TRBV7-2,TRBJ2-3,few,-,TGTGCCAGCAGCCTCCGGCGGGCCTCAGATACGCAGTATTTT,CASSLRRASDTQYF